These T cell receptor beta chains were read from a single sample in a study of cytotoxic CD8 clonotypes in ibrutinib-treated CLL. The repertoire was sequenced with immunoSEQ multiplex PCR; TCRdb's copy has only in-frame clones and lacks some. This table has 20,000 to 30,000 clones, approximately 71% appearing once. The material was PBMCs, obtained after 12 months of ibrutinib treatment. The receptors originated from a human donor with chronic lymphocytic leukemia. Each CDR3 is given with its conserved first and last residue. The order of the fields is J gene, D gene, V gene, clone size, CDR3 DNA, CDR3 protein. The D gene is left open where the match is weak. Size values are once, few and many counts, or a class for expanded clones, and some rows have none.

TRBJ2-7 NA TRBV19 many TGTGCCAGTAGTCCCGGGGGATCCCGTGGGGAGCAGTACTTC CASSPGGSRGEQYF
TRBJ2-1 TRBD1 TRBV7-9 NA TGTGCCAGCAGCTTAGTTAGCAGGGGGGAGCAGTTCTTC CASSLVSRGEQFF
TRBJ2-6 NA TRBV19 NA TGTGCCAGTAAACTCCAGGGGACGACTGGGGCCAACGTCCTGACTTTC CASKLQGTTGANVLTF
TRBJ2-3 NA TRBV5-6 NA TGTGCCAGCAGCCCGGACTCCGATACGCAGTATTTT CASSPDSDTQYF
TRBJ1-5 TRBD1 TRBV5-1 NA TGCGCCAGCAGCTTGGGGACAGGGGGACCCAATCAGCCCCAGCATTTT CASSLGTGGPNQPQHF
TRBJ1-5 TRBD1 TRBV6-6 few TGTGCCAGCAGCCTGGGACAGTCAAATCAGCCCCAGCATTTT CASSLGQSNQPQHF
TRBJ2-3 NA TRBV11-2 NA TGTGCCAGCAGCTTAGATCGGTACACAGATACGCAGTATTTT CASSLDRYTDTQYF
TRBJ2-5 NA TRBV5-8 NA TGTGCCAGCAGTCTTCAGACCCAGTACTTC CASSLQTQYF
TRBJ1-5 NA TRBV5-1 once TGCGCCAGCAGCTTGGGGGGAGATAGCAATCAGCCCCAGCATTTT CASSLGGDSNQPQHF
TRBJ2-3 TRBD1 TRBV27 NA TGTGCCAGCAGTTTATCGAGTTGGCGAGGGGGCATTCAATCAGATACGCAGTATTTT CASSLSSWRGGIQSDTQYF
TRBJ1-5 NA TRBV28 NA TGTGCCAGCAGTCCGCAGACCCCCGCCGGAAATCAGCCCCAGCATTTT CASSPQTPAGNQPQHF
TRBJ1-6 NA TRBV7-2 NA TGTGCCAGCAGCTTTAATGACGGCTATAATTCACCCCTCCACTTT CASSFNDGYNSPLHF
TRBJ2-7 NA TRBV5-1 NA TGCGCCAGCAGCTTGACCCCCGGCAGCGAGCAGTACTTC CASSLTPGSEQYF
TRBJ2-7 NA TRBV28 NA TGTGCCAGCAGTTTACGGGGACCCTACGAGCAGTACTTC CASSLRGPYEQYF
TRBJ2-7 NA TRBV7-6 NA TGTGCCAGCAGCTTAGCGGACAACGAGCAGTACTTC CASSLADNEQYF
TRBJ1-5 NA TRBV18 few TGTGCCAGCTCACCACCGGGCAGGCAGCCCCAGCATTTT CASSPPGRQPQHF
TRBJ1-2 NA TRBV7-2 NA TGTGCCAGCAGCTTAGGAGGCTATGGCTACACCTTC CASSLGGYGYTF
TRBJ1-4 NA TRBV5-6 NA TGTGCCAGCAGCTTGCGGACAGCGGTGGAAAAACTGTTTTTT CASSLRTAVEKLFF
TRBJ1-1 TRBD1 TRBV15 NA TGTGCCACCAGCAGAGGGGGCAGGGGGGTAGTGGCTTTCTTT CATSRGGRGVVAFF
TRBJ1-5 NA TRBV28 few TGTGCCAGCACCTTACAACAGGAGCCCCAGCATTTT CASTLQQEPQHF
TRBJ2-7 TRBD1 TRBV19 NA TGTGCCAGTAGTATGGGACAGGGGGCAGTTGAGCAGTACTTC CASSMGQGAVEQYF
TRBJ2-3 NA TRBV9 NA TGTGCCAGCAGCGTAGGGGCTAGCCATTATACGCAGTATTTT CASSVGASHYTQYF
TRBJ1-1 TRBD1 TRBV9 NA TGTGCCAGCAGCGTGGGAGTAACCTCCGGGACAGAAGAAGCTTTCTTT CASSVGVTSGTEEAFF
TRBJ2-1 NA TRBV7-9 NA TGTGCCAGCAGCTTAGCCCAGTGGCAGGTCTTC CASSLAQWQVF
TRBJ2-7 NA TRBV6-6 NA TGTGCCAGCAGTGTACCCCAATCTTACGAGCAGTACTTC CASSVPQSYEQYF
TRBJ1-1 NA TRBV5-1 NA TGCGCCAGCAGCTGGGAGGCCGAAACTGAAGCTTTCTTT CASSWEAETEAFF
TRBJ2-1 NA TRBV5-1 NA TGCGCCAGCAGCGGGGGACGTCTCTCCTACAATGAGCAGTTCTTC CASSGGRLSYNEQFF
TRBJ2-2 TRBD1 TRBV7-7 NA TGTGCTAGCAGCTCGACAGGGGGCTCCGGGGAGCTGTTTTTT CASSSTGGSGELFF
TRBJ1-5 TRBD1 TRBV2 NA TGTGCCAGCAGGGCTCGTCGGGGACAGGTTAGCAATCAGCCCCAGCATTTT CASRARRGQVSNQPQHF
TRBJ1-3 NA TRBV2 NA TGTGCCAGCAGTCCGGGTTCTGGAAACACCATATATTTT CASSPGSGNTIYF
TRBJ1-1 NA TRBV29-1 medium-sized TGCAGCGTTGAAGAGGCGGGGAGTTACACTGAAGCTTTCTTT CSVEEAGSYTEAFF
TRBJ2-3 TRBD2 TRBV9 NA TGTGCCAGCAGCGCCATCGGGACTAGCGAGACAGATACGCAGTATTTT CASSAIGTSETDTQYF
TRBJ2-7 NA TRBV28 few TGTGCCAGCAGTTTACCCCCTTTCGACGAGCAGTACTTC CASSLPPFDEQYF
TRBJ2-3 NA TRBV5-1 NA TGCGCCAGCAGCTTGTCCGAACGGGGGGCTCGCACAGATACGCAGTATTTT CASSLSERGARTDTQYF
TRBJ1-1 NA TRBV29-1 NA TGCAGCGTTGAGGGGCAGGACCGAAATGAAGCTTTCTTT CSVEGQDRNEAFF
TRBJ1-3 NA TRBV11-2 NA TGTGCCAGCAGCTTAAGGGGGTCCAACGACTCTGGAAACACCATATATTTT CASSLRGSNDSGNTIYF
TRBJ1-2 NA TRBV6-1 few TGTGCCAGCAGAAACACGGACTATGGCTACACCTTC CASRNTDYGYTF
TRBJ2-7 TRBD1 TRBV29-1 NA TGCAGCGTTGGGGACAGGCTGGGAACCTCCTACGAGCAGTACTTC CSVGDRLGTSYEQYF
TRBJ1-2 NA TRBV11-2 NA TGTGCCAGCAGCTTATCCCAGGGAGGCTACACCTTC CASSLSQGGYTF
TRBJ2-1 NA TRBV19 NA TGTGCCAGTAGTACGCCCGGGGCGGTGCAGTTCTTC CASSTPGAVQFF
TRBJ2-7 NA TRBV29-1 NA TGCAGCGCACTAGGGGCCCCCTACGAGCAGTACTTC CSALGAPYEQYF
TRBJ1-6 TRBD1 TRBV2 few TGTGCCAGCAGTGCGGACAGGGGTTCACCCCTCCACTTT CASSADRGSPLHF
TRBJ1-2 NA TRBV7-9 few TGTGCCAGCAGCATTCCTGGACAGATCTTCTATGGCTACACCTTC CASSIPGQIFYGYTF
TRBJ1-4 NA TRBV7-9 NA TGTGCCAGCAGCCCGAATGAAAAACTGTTTTTT CASSPNEKLFF
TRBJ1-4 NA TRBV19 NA TGTGCCAGTAGTATAGTGAGGACAAGGGTGGAAAAACTGTTTTTT CASSIVRTRVEKLFF
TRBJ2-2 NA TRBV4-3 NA TGCGCCAGCAGCCAGACGGACCTCACCGGGGAGCTGTTTTTT CASSQTDLTGELFF
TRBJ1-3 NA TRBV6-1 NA TGTGCCAGCAGTGAGTGGCCTGGAAACACCATATATTTT CASSEWPGNTIYF
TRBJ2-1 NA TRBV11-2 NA TGTGCCAGCAGCTTAGGACGGACTCTTGATGGGCAGTTCTTC CASSLGRTLDGQFF